Included here is one TCR beta chain sequence, with context. The CDR3 sequence is 14 residues long. Germline-derived CDR1 and CDR2 are SGHRS and YFSETQ. V dropped 1 base and J dropped 5; count of bases not matched to a gene: 4. Profiled with immunoSEQ multiplex PCR; TCRdb holds only in-frame clones, not every one. The sample includes approximately 15,000 clones, about 83% of them seen just once. This entry belongs to a study of T cells after posttransplantation cyclophosphamide. The receptor comes from a man aged 50-59 years in good health, CMV-negative, and a related stem cell transplant donor. The V gene is TRBV5-1, the J gene TRBJ1-1, with 8 bases matching TRBD1. The specimen was memory CD4+ T cells sorted from PBMCs. The CDR3 DNA reads as TGCGCCAGCAGCTTGAATGGACAGGGAACTGAAGCTTTCTTT. Translated, it gives CASSLNGQGTEAFF.